The entry that follows covers one T cell receptor beta chain sequence. Its specificity is not known. At one boundary the junction diverges from the germline segment, which might be a read error. This record belongs to a study of shared clonotypes between healthy human individuals. Study-wide results and limits: Memory subsets had estimated richness that was generally smaller than that of naive subsets. Clonotypes shared by all four donors outscored non-shared clonotypes in generation probability.

The CDR3 totals 14 residues. CDR1 and CDR2 from the germline V gene are SSHAT and FNYEAQ (reference sequence). Measured with immunoSEQ multiplex PCR; TCRdb has only the in-frame clones, and not every one. The table lists roughly 2 million clones, around 95% of them singletons, with 0.1% to 0.15% in the top ten. Sequencing was performed on naive CD4+ T cells sorted from blood. This sample's subset: CD45RA+ positively selected. The chain links TRBV7-7 to TRBJ2-3; 11 bases agree with TRBD2. This TCR derives from a man aged 18 to 35 in good health. The chain's CDR3 is CASSSLAGVDTQYF. CDR3 in DNA: TGTGCTAGCAGCTCACTAGCGGGGGTAGATACGCAGTATTTT.